Shown below are 29 T cell receptor beta chains from a single sample sequenced in a study of shared clonotypes between healthy human individuals (TCRdb year 2020). Preparation of the library involved the immunoSEQ multiplex PCR assay. Here the immuneACCESS table is served through TCRdb, limited to in-frame sequences with V and J called. Missing clones are a known gap in these copies; in checked studies unresolved V genes cover under half, and the rest lacks a known reason. This sample holds hundreds of thousands of clones; around 97% were observed only once. Jointly, the top ten make up about 0.057% of the sample. The sample taken for sequencing was naive CD4+ T cells sorted from blood. According to the study, the label for this sample's cell subset or site signals: CD45RA+ positively selected. The receptors come from a woman aged 25-40 years in good health.

In this sample, this clone turned up a few times. The rearrangement links TRBV20-1 to TRBJ1-1; D ambiguous. V shed 3 bases and J shed 7 bases, with 9 bases lying between them. Germline V CDR1 and CDR2: DFQATT, SNEGSKA (reference sequence). This CDR3 contains 11 residues. The CDR3 DNA is TGCAGTGCTAGTAGACTAATTGAAGCTTTCTTT. Protein: CSASRLIEAFF.

The V and J genes are TRBV6-6 and TRBJ2-7; D not certain. The V gene's germline CDR1 is MNHNY and CDR2 SVGAGI (reference sequence). V lost 3 bases and J lost 7, with 7 bases in between. This CDR3 comprises 11 residues. In DNA, the CDR3 is TGTGCCAGCAGTTATGGTGGTGAGCAGTACTTC. Translated: CASSYGGEQYF.

CDR3 region: CASSIGSGDGANVLTF. In DNA, the CDR3 is TGTGCCAGTAGTATTGGAAGTGGGGACGGGGCCAACGTCCTGACTTTC. The chain carries TRBV19 and TRBJ2-6; either TRBD1 or TRBD2 may fit D (5 bases each). The CDR3 has 16 amino acids. V lost 3 bases and J lost 4, with 13 bases in between. Germline CDR1 is LNHDA and CDR2 is SQIVND (reference sequence).

The V gene is TRBV6-5, the J gene TRBJ1-4; 8 positions match TRBD1. Losses at the gene ends were 2 bases for V and 8 bases for J; bases not matched to a gene: 10. This CDR3 contains 16 residues. The germline V gene has CDR1 MNHEY and CDR2 SVGAGI. CDR3 coding DNA: TGTGCCAGCAGTTACACCCCCGGGACAGGAGGGGAAAAACTGTTTTTT. Protein sequence: CASSYTPGTGGEKLFF.

The chain is built from TRBV6-4 and TRBJ2-2; 9 nucleotides agree with TRBD2. The ends lost 11 bases at V and 4 bases at J; junction bases unmatched: 17. CDR3 length equals 17 residues. Germline V gives CDR1 MRHNA, CDR2 SNTAGT. In DNA, the CDR3 is TGTGCCGGGGAACGGGGGACTAGCTATTCGAGCACCGGGGAGCTGTTTTTT. Translated: CAGERGTSYSSTGELFF.

The chain employs TRBV6-1 and TRBJ2-2; 11 bases align to TRBD2. CDR1 MNHNS and CDR2 SASEGT come from the germline V gene. The J segment lost 9 bases and the V segment lost 3 bases, leaving 9 bases of the junction unmatched. The CDR3 totals 16 residues. The CDR3 protein is CASSDKLAGDGRELFF. In nucleotides, the CDR3 is TGTGCCAGCAGTGACAAACTAGCGGGAGACGGCAGGGAGCTGTTTTTT.

The sample holds a few counts of this clone. The chain has TRBV7-8 and TRBJ2-3; possible D gene TRBD2, 5 bases. The CDR3 consists of 16 residues. The germline CDR1 and CDR2 sequences are SGHVS and FQNEAQ. V lost 5 bases and J lost 3, with 18 bases in between. The CDR3 sequence: CASSPRASQKTDTQYF. CDR3 sequence (DNA): TGTGCCAGCAGCCCAAGGGCTAGCCAGAAAACAGATACGCAGTATTTT.

The chain couples TRBV2 to TRBJ2-2; D gene unclear. Germline V gene data show CDR1 as SNHLY and CDR2 as FYNNEI. This CDR3 contains 16 residues. V lost 6 bases to trimming and J lost 1 base, with 15 bases between them. The CDR3 sequence is CASSRNSRENTGELFF. The CDR3 coding sequence is TGTGCCAGCAGCCGAAATTCGCGCGAGAACACCGGGGAGCTGTTTTTT.

The J gene is TRBJ2-7, the V gene TRBV6-5; D uncertain. The V gene's germline CDR1 is MNHEY and CDR2 SVGAGI. The CDR3 covers 16 residues. V lost 0 bases, J lost 1 base, and 13 bases lay in between. CDR3 bases: TGTGCCAGCAGTTACTCTCACGGCATCGAATCCTACGAGCAGTACTTC. It yields the protein CASSYSHGIESYEQYF.

CDR3 protein: CASRGTGRGNEQFF. CDR3 sequence (DNA): TGTGCCAGCAGGGGGACAGGGAGAGGTAATGAGCAGTTCTTC. The genes are TRBV6-5 and TRBJ2-1; 9 nucleotides agree with TRBD1. Germline loops: CDR1 MNHEY, CDR2 SVGAGI. The trim removed 6 bases at V and 7 bases at J, leaving 7 bases unmatched. The CDR3 is 14 amino acids.

The chain combines TRBV28 with TRBJ2-1; 14 nucleotides agree with TRBD2. Per the germline V gene, CDR1 is MDHEN and CDR2 is SYDVKM. J gave up 10 bases and V 2 bases, and 1 base lay outside the gene matches. There are 14 residues in the CDR3. CDR3 DNA: TGTGCCAGCAGTTTAGGACTAGCGGGAGGAGAGCAGTTCTTC. This encodes CASSLGLAGGEQFF.

This rearrangement joins TRBV13 to TRBJ2-7; weak D call: TRBD1 (5 bases). V was clipped by 5 bases and J by 8 bases, with 10 bases between them. This CDR3 spans 11 amino acids. Germline V lookup: CDR1 PRHDT, CDR2 FYEKMQ (reference sequence). The CDR3 here is CASSTGHQQYF. The CDR3 DNA reads as TGTGCCAGCAGCACCGGACACCAGCAGTACTTC.

The rearrangement joins TRBV7-9 to TRBJ2-7, with 11 bases matching TRBD1. This CDR3 is built from 15 residues. Per the germline V gene, CDR1 is SEHNR and CDR2 is FQNEAQ (reference sequence). V was pared by 5 bases and J by 4 bases, with 7 bases of the junction left unmatched. The CDR3: CASSPRGDRGYEQYF. The CDR3 bases are TGTGCCAGCAGCCCACGGGGGGACAGGGGGTACGAGCAGTACTTC.

The chain has TRBV19 and TRBJ2-1; 11 bases are a match to TRBD2. The V gene's germline CDR1 is LNHDA and CDR2 SQIVND (reference sequence). CDR3 length equals 14 residues. V trimming: 4 bases; J trimming: 7 bases; junction bases outside the gene matches: 3. The CDR3 reads CASSRGLAVNEQFF. In DNA, the CDR3 is TGTGCCAGTAGTAGGGGACTAGCGGTAAATGAGCAGTTCTTC.

The chain uses TRBV4-1 and TRBJ1-1; 9 bases match TRBD1. The CDR3 extends over 15 amino acids. The ends lost 5 bases at V and 0 bases at J; junction bases unmatched: 4. Germline V gives CDR1 MGHRA, CDR2 YSYEKL. Written as DNA, the CDR3 is TGCGCCAGCAGCGTGACAGGGGGGTTGAACACTGAAGCTTTCTTT. This encodes CASSVTGGLNTEAFF.

This chain connects TRBV6-5 to TRBJ2-1, with 9 nucleotides matching TRBD2. This CDR3 contains 15 residues. CDR1 is MNHEY, CDR2 SVGAGI, per germline. The V and J ends lost 0 bases and 10 bases, in that order; junction bases with no gene match: 7. CDR3 loop: CASSYSTLAGLEQFF. In DNA form, the CDR3 reads TGTGCCAGCAGTTACTCGACGCTAGCGGGACTCGAGCAGTTCTTC.

The V gene is TRBV29-1, the J gene TRBJ2-1; no clear D. Per germline, CDR1 SQVTM and CDR2 ANQGSEA. The germline V and J ends were trimmed by 7 bases and 8 bases, with 12 bases remaining between them. CDR3 length: 11 amino acids. The CDR3 DNA reads TGCAGCGGTTCCTTAGACTATGAGCAGTTCTTC. Protein: CSGSLDYEQFF.

The table lists this clone with a count of one. The chain couples TRBV5-1 to TRBJ2-4, with no clear D. CDR3 size: 17 residues. Germline CDR1 SGHRS, CDR2 YFSETQ. With 2 bases removed from V and 5 bases from J, the gap between germline ends came to 20 bases. The CDR3 sequence is CASSFSAARVLENIQYF. The CDR3 region has the DNA TGCGCCAGCAGCTTCTCCGCTGCCCGGGTCTTGGAAAACATTCAGTACTTC.

In regard to this clone: Other DNA sequences in this specimen translate into the identical CDR3. This rearrangement joins TRBV6-6 to TRBJ2-5; D gene unclear. CDR1 is MNHNY, CDR2 SVGAGI, per germline (reference sequence). Between the trimmed V and J ends, which lost 2 bases and 3 bases, there was a span of 4 bases. The CDR3 sequence is 12 residues long. The CDR3: CASSYGEETQYF. The CDR3 nucleotides are TGTGCCAGCAGTTACGGGGAAGAGACCCAGTACTTC.

The CDR3 region is CASSLDAGNAYEQYF. The DNA of the CDR3 is TGCGCCAGCAGCTTGGATGCGGGGAACGCGTACGAGCAGTACTTC. V gene TRBV5-1 combines with J gene TRBJ2-7; a weak D match, TRBD2 (6 bases). CDR3 length: 15 amino acids. The V end was cut by 0 bases, the J end by 4 bases, with 14 bases between. Germline loops: CDR1 SGHRS, CDR2 YFSETQ.

The rearrangement links TRBV29-1 to TRBJ2-1, with 9 bases matching TRBD2. Germline V gene lookup returns CDR1 SQVTM and CDR2 ANQGSEA. V shed 0 bases and J 4 bases; nucleotides not matched to a gene: 7. This CDR3 spans 16 amino acids. The CDR3 here is CSVEDSWREGYNEQFF. The CDR3, as DNA: TGCAGCGTTGAAGATTCTTGGCGGGAGGGGTACAATGAGCAGTTCTTC.

The J gene is TRBJ2-3, the V gene TRBV28, with 7 positions matching TRBD2. CDR1 and CDR2 from the germline V gene are MDHEN and SYDVKM. The CDR3 length is 15 residues. The V and J ends lost 8 bases and 2 bases, in that order; junction bases with no gene match: 10. The CDR3 protein is CASLGGRGSTDTQYF. CDR3 coding DNA: TGTGCCAGCTTGGGAGGGAGGGGATCCACAGATACGCAGTATTTT.

This clone is a singleton in its sample. DNA of the CDR3: TGTGCCAGCAGCCCCGGGACAGGGGACGAAAAACTGTTTTTT. It yields the protein CASSPGTGDEKLFF. The chain has TRBV28 and TRBJ1-4, with 10 positions matching TRBD1. The CDR3 contains 14 residues. Trimming took 6 bases from V and 8 from J; bases not matched to a gene: 6. Germline lookup yields CDR1 MDHEN and CDR2 SYDVKM.

The chain recombines TRBV27 with TRBJ1-1; D is unresolved. The V gene lost 4 bases and the J gene lost 1 base, with 13 bases spanning the gap. The CDR3 totals 15 residues. Germline-derived CDR1 and CDR2 are MNHEY and SMNVEV (reference sequence). CDR3 nucleotide sequence: TGTGCCAGCAGTTCGTATCAGGCACCGAACACTGAAGCTTTCTTT. Translation gives CASSSYQAPNTEAFF.

The chain has TRBV2 and TRBJ1-4; no clear D gene. The CDR3 has 15 amino acids. V shed 4 bases and J shed 0 bases, with 9 bases lying between them. Germline V gene data show CDR1 as SNHLY and CDR2 as FYNNEI. The DNA of the CDR3 is TGTGCCAGCAGTGGGACGGCGGCAACTAATGAAAAACTGTTTTTT. Encoded protein: CASSGTAATNEKLFF.

Here the CDR3 DNA reads TGCGCCAGCAGCCAAGTAGCGGGATCAGAGACCCAGTACTTC. Its translation: CASSQVAGSETQYF. The V gene is TRBV4-1, the J gene TRBJ2-5; 8 bases agree with TRBD2. Germline-derived CDR1 and CDR2 are MGHRA and YSYEKL. V lost 1 base, J lost 4 bases, and 2 bases stayed unmatched. This CDR3 has 14 amino acids.

This chain links TRBV7-8 with TRBJ1-5; no firm D call. CDR1 SGHVS and CDR2 FQNEAQ come from the germline V gene. The CDR3 sequence is 16 residues long. The V end was cut by 2 bases, the J end by 0 bases, with 11 bases between. The chain's CDR3 is CASSLTENYSNQPQHF. CDR3 nucleotide sequence: TGTGCCAGCAGCTTAACAGAGAATTATAGCAATCAGCCCCAGCATTTT.

The rearrangement joins TRBV11-2 to TRBJ2-1; 8 nucleotides line up with TRBD2. The germline V gene has CDR1 SGHAT and CDR2 FQNNGV. There are 18 residues in the CDR3. J gave up 8 bases and V 1 base, and 16 bases lay outside the gene matches. CDR3 DNA: TGTGCCAGCAGCTTAGGGGTGGCGGGAGGCCGCCCTGGCGATGAGCAGTTCTTC. Protein sequence: CASSLGVAGGRPGDEQFF.

The chain links TRBV27 to TRBJ2-3, with D perhaps matching TRBD2 (5 bases). This CDR3 contains 14 residues. With 6 bases removed from V and 2 bases from J, the gap between germline ends came to 12 bases. The V gene's germline CDR1 is MNHEY and CDR2 SMNVEV (reference sequence). This CDR3 reads CASRSEGYTDTQYF. CDR3 DNA sequence: TGTGCCAGCAGGAGTGAGGGTTACACAGATACGCAGTATTTT.